The entry below describes one T cell receptor (beta chain). The entry originates in a study of cytomegalovirus exposure and HLA in healthy donors. Both 60 Vbeta primers and 13 Jbeta primers went into the PCR. The data were produced by immunoSEQ multiplex PCR, yet TCRdb's version contains in-frame clones alone and is incomplete. The sample has over 150,000 clones, around 85% seen once; the top ten hold 4.3%. Sequenced material: PBMCs. This receptor was obtained from a man in his forties in good health and CMV-seronegative.

CDR3 loop: CASSLGQSPYEQYF. In DNA form, the CDR3 reads TGTGCCAGCAGCCTGGGACAGTCCCCCTACGAGCAGTACTTC. The rearrangement joins TRBV11-3 to TRBJ2-7; TRBD1 aligns across 7 bases. The V and J ends lost 5 bases and 2 bases, in that order; junction bases with no gene match: 6. Germline V gene data show CDR1 as SGHNT and CDR2 as YENEEA. The CDR3 has 14 amino acids.